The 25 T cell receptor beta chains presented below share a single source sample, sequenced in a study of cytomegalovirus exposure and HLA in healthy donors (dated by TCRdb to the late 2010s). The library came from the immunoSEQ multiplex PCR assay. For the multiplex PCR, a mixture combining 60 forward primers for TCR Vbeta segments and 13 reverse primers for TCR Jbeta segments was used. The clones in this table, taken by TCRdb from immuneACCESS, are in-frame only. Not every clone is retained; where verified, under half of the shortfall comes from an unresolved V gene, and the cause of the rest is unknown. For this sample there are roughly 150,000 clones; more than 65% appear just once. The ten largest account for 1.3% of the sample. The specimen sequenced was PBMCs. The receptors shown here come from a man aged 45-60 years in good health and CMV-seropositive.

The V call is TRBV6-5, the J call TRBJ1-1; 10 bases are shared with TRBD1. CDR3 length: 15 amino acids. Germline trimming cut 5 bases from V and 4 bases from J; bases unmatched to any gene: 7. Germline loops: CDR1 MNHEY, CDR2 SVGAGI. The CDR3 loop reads CASSNRQGARTEAFF. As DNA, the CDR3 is TGTGCCAGCAGTAATAGACAGGGGGCGCGCACTGAAGCTTTCTTT.

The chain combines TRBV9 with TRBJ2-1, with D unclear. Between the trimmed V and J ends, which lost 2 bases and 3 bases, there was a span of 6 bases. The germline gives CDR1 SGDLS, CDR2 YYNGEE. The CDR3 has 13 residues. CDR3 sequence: CASSVASYNEQFF. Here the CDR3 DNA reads TGTGCCAGCAGCGTCGCCAGCTACAATGAGCAGTTCTTC.

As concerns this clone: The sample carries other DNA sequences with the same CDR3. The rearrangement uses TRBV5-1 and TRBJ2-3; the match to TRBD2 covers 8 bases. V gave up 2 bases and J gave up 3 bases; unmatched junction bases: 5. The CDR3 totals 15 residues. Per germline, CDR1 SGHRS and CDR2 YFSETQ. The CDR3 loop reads CASSLQGGGTDTQYF. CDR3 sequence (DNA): TGCGCCAGCAGCTTACAGGGCGGGGGGACAGATACGCAGTATTTT. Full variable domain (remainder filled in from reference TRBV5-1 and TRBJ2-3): KAGVTQTPRYLIKTRGQQVTLSCSPISGHRSVSWYQQTPGQGLQFLFEYFSETQRNKGNFPGRFSGRQFSNSRSEMNVSTLELGDSALYLCASSLQGGGTDTQYFGPGTRLTVL.

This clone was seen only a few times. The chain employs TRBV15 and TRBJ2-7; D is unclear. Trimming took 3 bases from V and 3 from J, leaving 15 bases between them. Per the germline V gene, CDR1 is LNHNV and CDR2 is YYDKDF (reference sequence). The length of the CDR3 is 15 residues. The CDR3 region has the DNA TGTGCCACCAGCAGTCTTACCGTCGGCGGCTACGAGCAGTACTTC. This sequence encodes CATSSLTVGGYEQYF.

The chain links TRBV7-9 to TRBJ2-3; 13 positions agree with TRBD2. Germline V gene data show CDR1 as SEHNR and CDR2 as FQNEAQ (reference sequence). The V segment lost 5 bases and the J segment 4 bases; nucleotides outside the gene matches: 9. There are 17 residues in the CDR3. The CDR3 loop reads CASSHRGLAGASDTQYF. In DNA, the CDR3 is TGTGCCAGCAGCCACCGTGGACTAGCGGGGGCTTCAGATACGCAGTATTTT.

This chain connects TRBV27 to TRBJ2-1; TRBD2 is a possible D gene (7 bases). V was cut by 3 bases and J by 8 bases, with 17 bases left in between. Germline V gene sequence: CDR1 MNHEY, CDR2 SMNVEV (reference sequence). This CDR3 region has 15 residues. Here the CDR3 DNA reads TGTGCCAGCAGTTTCGTTATCGGGGGGCTGGATGAGCAGTTCTTC. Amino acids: CASSFVIGGLDEQFF.

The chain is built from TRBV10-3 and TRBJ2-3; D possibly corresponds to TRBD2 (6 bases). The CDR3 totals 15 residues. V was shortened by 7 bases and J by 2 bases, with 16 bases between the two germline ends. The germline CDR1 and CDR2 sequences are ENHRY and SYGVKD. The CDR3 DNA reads TGTGCCATCAAACCGAGCGGGCCCTACACAGATACGCAGTATTTT. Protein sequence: CAIKPSGPYTDTQYF.

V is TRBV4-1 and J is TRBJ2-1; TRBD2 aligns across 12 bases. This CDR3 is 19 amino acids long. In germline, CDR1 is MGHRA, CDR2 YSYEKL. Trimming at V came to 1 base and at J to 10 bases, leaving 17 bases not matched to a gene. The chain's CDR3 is CASSQVPILTSGGNAEQFF. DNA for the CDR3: TGCGCCAGCAGCCAAGTACCCATTTTGACTAGCGGGGGAAACGCCGAGCAGTTCTTC.

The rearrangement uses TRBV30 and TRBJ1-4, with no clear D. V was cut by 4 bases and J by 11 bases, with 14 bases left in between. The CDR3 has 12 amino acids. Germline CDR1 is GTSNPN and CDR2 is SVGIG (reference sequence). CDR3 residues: CAWNHLEEKLFF. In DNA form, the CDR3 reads TGTGCCTGGAACCACCTCGAGGAGAAACTGTTTTTT.

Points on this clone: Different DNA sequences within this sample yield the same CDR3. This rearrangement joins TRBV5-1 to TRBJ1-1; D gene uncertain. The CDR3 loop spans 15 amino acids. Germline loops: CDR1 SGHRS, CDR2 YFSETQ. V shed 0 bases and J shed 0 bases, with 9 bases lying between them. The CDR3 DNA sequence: TGCGCCAGCAGCTTGGGGGCGGGGATGAACACTGAAGCTTTCTTT. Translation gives CASSLGAGMNTEAFF.

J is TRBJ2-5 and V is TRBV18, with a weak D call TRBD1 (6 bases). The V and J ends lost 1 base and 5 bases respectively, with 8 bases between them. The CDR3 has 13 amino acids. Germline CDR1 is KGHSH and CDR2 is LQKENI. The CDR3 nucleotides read TGTGCCAGCTCACCACGAACAGGGGAGACCCAGTACTTC. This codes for CASSPRTGETQYF.

CDR3 in amino acids: CASSSAYEQYF. CDR3 DNA sequence: TGCGCCAGCAGCTCGGCCTACGAGCAGTACTTC. J is TRBJ2-7 and V is TRBV5-1; no firm D call. V shed 3 bases and J shed 2 bases, with 3 bases lying between them. Looked up from germline, CDR1 is SGHRS and CDR2 is YFSETQ. The CDR3 is 11 amino acids.

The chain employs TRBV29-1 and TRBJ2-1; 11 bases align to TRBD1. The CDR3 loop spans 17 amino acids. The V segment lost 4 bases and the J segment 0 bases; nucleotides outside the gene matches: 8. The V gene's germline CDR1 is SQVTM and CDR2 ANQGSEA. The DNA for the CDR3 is TGCAGCGTTGGAGGGACAGGGGGTTTCAGCTCCTACAATGAGCAGTTCTTC. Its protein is CSVGGTGGFSSYNEQFF.

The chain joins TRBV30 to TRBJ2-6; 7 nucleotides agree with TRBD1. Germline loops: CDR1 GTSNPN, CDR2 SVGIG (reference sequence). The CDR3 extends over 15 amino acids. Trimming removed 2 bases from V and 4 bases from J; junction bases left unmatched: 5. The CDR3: CAWSPRGRGANVLTF. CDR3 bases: TGTGCCTGGAGTCCTAGGGGGCGCGGGGCCAACGTCCTGACTTTC. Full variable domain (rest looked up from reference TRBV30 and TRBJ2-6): SQTIHQWPATLVQPVGSPLSLECTVEGTSNPNLYWYRQAAGRGLQLLFYSVGIGQISSEVPQNLSASRPQDRQFILSSKKLLLSDSGFYLCAWSPRGRGANVLTFGAGSRLTVL.

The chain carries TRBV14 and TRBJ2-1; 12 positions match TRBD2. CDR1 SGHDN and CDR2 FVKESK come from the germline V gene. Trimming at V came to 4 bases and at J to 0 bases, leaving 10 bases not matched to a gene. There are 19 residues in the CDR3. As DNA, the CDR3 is TGTGCCAGCAGCCCCGGTGGACTAGCGGGACTGAGCTCCTACAATGAGCAGTTCTTC. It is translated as CASSPGGLAGLSSYNEQFF. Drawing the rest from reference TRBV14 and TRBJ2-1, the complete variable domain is EAGVTQFPSHSVIEKGQTVTLRCDPISGHDNLYWYRRVMGKEIKFLLHFVKESKQDESGMPNNRFLAERTGGTYSTLKVQPAELEDSGVYFCASSPGGLAGLSSYNEQFFGPGTRLTVL.

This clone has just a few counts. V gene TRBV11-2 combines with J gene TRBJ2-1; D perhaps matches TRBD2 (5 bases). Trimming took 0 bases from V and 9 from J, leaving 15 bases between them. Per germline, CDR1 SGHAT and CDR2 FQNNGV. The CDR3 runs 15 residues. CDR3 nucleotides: TGTGCCAGCAGCTTAGATCTATTAGCGCGCCCTGAGCAGTTCTTC. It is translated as CASSLDLLARPEQFF.

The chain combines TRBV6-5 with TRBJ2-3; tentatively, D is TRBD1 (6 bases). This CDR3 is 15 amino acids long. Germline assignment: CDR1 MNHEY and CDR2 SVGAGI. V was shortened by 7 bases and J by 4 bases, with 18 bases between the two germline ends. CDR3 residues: CASTAQGGSADTQYF. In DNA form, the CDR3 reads TGTGCCAGCACTGCACAGGGTGGGTCAGCAGATACGCAGTATTTT.

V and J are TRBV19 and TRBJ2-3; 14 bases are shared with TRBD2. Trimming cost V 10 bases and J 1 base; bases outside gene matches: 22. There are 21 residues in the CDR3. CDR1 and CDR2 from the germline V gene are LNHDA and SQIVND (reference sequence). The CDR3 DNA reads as TGTGCCACCCGGACCTCCCCGGGACTAGCGGGAGACGGCGCAGGCACAGATACGCAGTATTTT. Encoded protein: CATRTSPGLAGDGAGTDTQYF.

DNA for the CDR3: TGTGCCAGCAGTTTCGCAGGGAAGGTCTCCTACGAGCAGTACTTC. Translating gives CASSFAGKVSYEQYF. The chain combines TRBV27 with TRBJ2-7, with a weak D call TRBD1 (5 bases). This CDR3 spans 15 amino acids. V lost 3 bases to trimming and J lost 0 bases, with 12 bases between them. The V gene's germline CDR1 is MNHEY and CDR2 SMNVEV (reference sequence).

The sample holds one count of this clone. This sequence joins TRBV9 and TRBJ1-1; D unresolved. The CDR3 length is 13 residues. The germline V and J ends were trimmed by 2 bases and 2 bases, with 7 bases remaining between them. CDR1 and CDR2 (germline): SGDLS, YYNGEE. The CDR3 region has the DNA TGTGCCAGCAGCGTTCAACTAAACACTGAAGCTTTCTTT. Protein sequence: CASSVQLNTEAFF. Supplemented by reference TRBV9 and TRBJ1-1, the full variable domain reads DSGVTQTPKHLITATGQRVTLRCSPRSGDLSVYWYQQSLDQGLQFLIQYYNGEERAKGNILERFSAQQFPDLHSELNLSSLELGDSALYFCASSVQLNTEAFFGQGTRLTVV.

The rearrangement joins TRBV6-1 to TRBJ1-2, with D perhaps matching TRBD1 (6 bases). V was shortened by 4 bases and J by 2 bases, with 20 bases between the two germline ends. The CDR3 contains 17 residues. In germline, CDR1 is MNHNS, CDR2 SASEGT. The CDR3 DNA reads TGTGCCAGCAGTGGAGGACAGATACTGGACTTAAACTATGGCTACACCTTC. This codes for CASSGGQILDLNYGYTF.

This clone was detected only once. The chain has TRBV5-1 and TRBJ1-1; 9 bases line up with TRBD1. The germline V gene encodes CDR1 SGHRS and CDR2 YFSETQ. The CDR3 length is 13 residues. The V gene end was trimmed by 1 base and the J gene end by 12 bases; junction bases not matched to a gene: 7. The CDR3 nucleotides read TGCGCCAGCAGCTTGACAGGACAGGGGATCCCTTTCTTT. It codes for CASSLTGQGIPFF.

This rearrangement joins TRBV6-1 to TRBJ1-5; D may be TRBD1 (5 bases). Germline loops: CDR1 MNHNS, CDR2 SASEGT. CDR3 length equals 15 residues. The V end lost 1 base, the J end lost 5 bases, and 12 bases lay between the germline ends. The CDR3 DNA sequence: TGTGCCAGCAGTGAAGTGGTCGGGACTTATCAGCCCCAGCATTTT. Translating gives CASSEVVGTYQPQHF.

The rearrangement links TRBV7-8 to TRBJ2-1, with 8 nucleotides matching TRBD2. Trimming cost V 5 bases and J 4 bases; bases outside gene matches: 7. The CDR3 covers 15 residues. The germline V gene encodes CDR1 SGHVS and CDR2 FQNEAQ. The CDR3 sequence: CASSSQRGSYNEQFF. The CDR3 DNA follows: TGTGCCAGCAGCAGTCAGCGGGGGTCTTACAATGAGCAGTTCTTC. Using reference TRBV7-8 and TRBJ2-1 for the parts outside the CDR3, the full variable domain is GAGVSQSPRYKVAKRGQDVALRCDPISGHVSLFWYQQALGQGPEFLTYFQNEAQLDKSGLPSDRFFAERPEGSVSTLKIQRTQQEDSAVYLCASSSQRGSYNEQFFGPGTRLTVL.

The CDR3 loop reads CASSGSGTHQETQYF. DNA of the CDR3: TGCGCCAGCAGTGGTAGCGGGACTCACCAAGAGACCCAGTACTTC. The V call is TRBV5-1, the J call TRBJ2-5, with 8 bases identical to TRBD2. CDR1 and CDR2 from the germline V gene are SGHRS and YFSETQ. V was clipped by 5 bases and J by 0 bases; unmatched bases: 6. The length of the CDR3 is 15 residues.